This entry concerns a single T cell receptor (beta chain). Its target is not known. Different DNA sequences within this sample yield the same CDR3. Only CD45RO-negative cells positively selected for CCR7 counted as naive CD8 cells, so terminally differentiated effector memory CD45RA+ cells were excluded. This sample was taken from a study of shared clonotypes between healthy human individuals. Whole-study findings and limits: As a rule, naive subsets had a larger estimated richness than memory subsets.

CDR1 SGDLS and CDR2 YYNGEE come from the germline V gene. Trimming removed 2 bases from V and 6 bases from J; junction bases left unmatched: 4. The CDR3 extends over 13 amino acids. Some clones are missing from TCRdb's copy, which holds only in-frame ones; the method was immunoSEQ multiplex PCR. The repertoire holds over 2 million clones, with about 95% as singletons. The sequencing input was naive CD8+ T cells sorted from blood. This TCR derives from a young man in good health. The V and J genes are TRBV9 and TRBJ2-7; 8 positions agree with TRBD1. CDR3 region: CASSVGQGGEQYF. CDR3 DNA sequence: TGTGCCAGCAGCGTCGGACAGGGCGGCGAGCAGTACTTC.